This TCR beta chain was captured in a study of blood T cells in healthy people across ages. A sample-barcoded 5' primer and a J-beta primer mix were used in a second PCR of about 7 to 12 cycles. The template-switch adaptor, which had 12 random nucleotides, put a tag on each cDNA molecule. A minimum of 2.5 million CDR3-containing paired-end reads was obtained for each sample. TCRdb redid the calling of the 5' RACE reads with MiXCR, one entry per CDR3 protein. The profile shows 1.8 million or so distinct CDR3 sequences, 35% to 50% of them singletons. Study-level findings and limits: Long-lived donors carried more naive CD4+ cells and greater diversity than aged donors.

This clonotype has just a few counts. Its antigen is currently unknown. About 10 milliliters was the volume of peripheral blood drawn from each donor. What was sequenced was blood. This TCR derives from a human donor in good health.

The CDR3 here is CASTLVGGADTQYF. The CDR3 DNA is TGTGCCAGCACCCTTGTTGGGGGGGCAGATACGCAGTATTTT. V usage is TRBV12-3 or TRBV12-4 and J usage is TRBJ2-3; TRBD2 agrees at 7 bases. V shed 7 bases, J shed 4 bases, and the junction held 8 bases outside the gene matches. This CDR3 contains 14 residues.